These 9 T cell receptor beta chains share one sample of origin, sequenced in a study of identical twins (dated by TCRdb to 2016 to 2017). Library method: 5' RACE. Sequencing took place on an Illumina HiSeq 2000. TCRdb reworked the public reads: Q25 trimming with fastp, MiXCR clone assembly, productive beta chains retained. CDR3 protein duplicates are merged, each entry listing the most common genes and DNA. For this sample there are under 900,000 distinct CDR3 sequences; over 15% appear just once. About an eighth of the sample is taken by the ten largest. The same specimen was also included in a second study, on T cells expressing NK-cell markers.

What was sequenced was PBMCs. All receptors derive from a young woman in good health.

There are a few counts of this clonotype. The chain couples TRBV3-1 to TRBJ2-7; maybe TRBD2 (5 bases). Germline V gene lookup returns CDR1 LGHDT and CDR2 YNNKEL (reference sequence). The V gene lost 6 bases and the J gene lost 5 bases, with 11 bases spanning the gap. The CDR3 length is 12 residues. In nucleotides, the CDR3 is TGTGCCAGCAGTGACTACACGGACGAGCAGTACTTC. It is translated as CASSDYTDEQYF.

This clonotype was counted only a few times. DNA for the CDR3: TGTGCCAGCAGCTTAACAGGGACCACAGATACGCAGTATTTT. Amino acids: CASSLTGTTDTQYF. V gene TRBV7-9 combines with J gene TRBJ2-3, with D perhaps TRBD1 (6 bases). CDR1 is SEHNR and CDR2 is FQNEAQ in the germline V gene (reference sequence). The CDR3 length is 14 residues. V was pared by 2 bases and J by 2 bases, with 8 bases between.

This clonotype was found a few times. V usage is TRBV20-1 and J usage is TRBJ2-3; D unresolved. The CDR3 is 13 residues long. Germline-derived CDR1 and CDR2 are DFQATT and SNEGSKA (reference sequence). V lost 3 bases and J 5 bases, leaving 12 bases between the germline ends. The CDR3 DNA reads as TGCAGTGCTAGGGTCCAGCGAAGAGATACGCAGTATTTT. The encoded protein is CSARVQRRDTQYF.

This clonotype was picked up a small number of times. CDR3 nucleotide sequence: TGTGCCAGCAGTGGGCTGTACAGGCTGACTAACTATGGCTACACCTTC. Protein product: CASSGLYRLTNYGYTF. The chain carries TRBV2 and TRBJ1-2; a weak D match, TRBD1 (5 bases). The CDR3 consists of 16 residues. Looked up from germline, CDR1 is SNHLY and CDR2 is FYNNEI. The V gene lost 4 bases and the J gene lost 0 bases, with 15 bases spanning the gap.

The J gene is TRBJ2-7, the V gene TRBV4-2; tentatively, D is TRBD1 or TRBD2 (6 bases each). CDR3 length: 16 residues. Trimming took off 0 bases at V and 2 bases at J, with 14 bases between the two ends. CDR1 LGHNA and CDR2 YNFKEQ come from the germline V gene. The CDR3 reads CASSQEKGGGTYEQYF. The CDR3 DNA reads TGTGCCAGCAGCCAAGAGAAAGGAGGGGGAACCTACGAGCAGTACTTC.

The gene calls are TRBV7-7 and TRBJ2-5; 9 nucleotides align to TRBD1. The trim removed 2 bases at V and 5 bases at J, leaving 6 bases unmatched. The CDR3 runs 15 residues. The V gene's germline CDR1 is SSHAT and CDR2 FNYEAQ (reference sequence). This chain's CDR3 is CASSLNRGRRETQYF. The CDR3 nucleotides are TGTGCCAGCAGCTTAAACAGGGGGCGCCGGGAGACCCAGTACTTC.

This chain joins TRBV6-1 and TRBJ2-7, with D possibly TRBD2 on 5 matching bases. Germline values: CDR1 MNHNS, CDR2 SASEGT. Trimming cost V 5 bases and J 0 bases, with 14 bases left between them. The length of the CDR3 is 15 residues. CDR3 in DNA: TGTGCCAGCAGTCTCCGAGGGTCCTCCTCCTACGAGCAGTACTTC. Its protein is CASSLRGSSSYEQYF.

V is TRBV5-6 and J is TRBJ2-3, with D unresolved. Germline V gene lookup returns CDR1 SGHDT and CDR2 YYEEEE. The CDR3 extends over 14 amino acids. Trimming removed 2 bases from V and 1 base from J, with 8 bases in between. As DNA, the CDR3 is TGTGCCAGCAGCTTCCAAGACCGCACAGATACGCAGTATTTT. It codes for CASSFQDRTDTQYF.

This sequence joins TRBV3-1 and TRBJ2-3, with D uncertain. The CDR3 consists of 15 residues. The germline CDR1 and CDR2 sequences are LGHDT and YNNKEL (reference sequence). V lost 2 bases to trimming and J lost 2 bases, with 11 bases between them. CDR3 DNA sequence: TGTGCCAGCAGCCAAAGACGGATTATCACAGATACGCAGTATTTT. It specifies CASSQRRIITDTQYF.